The 25 T cell receptor beta chains reported below all come from one sample, sequenced in a study of cytomegalovirus exposure and HLA in healthy donors. Both 60 Vbeta primers and 13 Jbeta primers went into the PCR. Assay: immunoSEQ multiplex PCR; the TCRdb copy retains only in-frame clones and omits some. The table includes more than 150,000 clones, around 81% detected once. Sequenced input: PBMCs. The receptors were gathered from a woman aged 18 to 35 in good health and CMV-seropositive.

This clone appeared a single time. The genes are TRBV29-1 and TRBJ2-5; TRBD2 matches 11 bases. This CDR3 has 19 residues. Per the germline V gene, CDR1 is SQVTM and CDR2 is ANQGSEA. V lost 4 bases and J lost 3; bases outside the gene matches: 19. Here the CDR3 reads CSVVDLSTSGAYYEETQYF. CDR3 in DNA: TGCAGCGTTGTAGATCTTTCGACTAGCGGGGCCTATTATGAAGAGACCCAGTACTTC.

This clone was seen a handful of times. This chain joins TRBV28 and TRBJ2-1; D is possibly TRBD2 (6 bases). Between the trimmed V and J ends, which lost 10 bases and 7 bases, there was a span of 23 bases. Per the germline V gene, CDR1 is MDHEN and CDR2 is SYDVKM. This CDR3 is 15 amino acids long. CDR3 sequence reads: CATHQASDVGNEQFF. CDR3 in DNA: TGTGCCACCCACCAGGCTAGCGACGTTGGGAATGAGCAGTTCTTC.

The J gene is TRBJ2-5, the V gene TRBV14; D not certain. The assigned J gene may be wrong: the sequence end matches TRBJ2-7 better. The CDR3 is 15 amino acids. The germline V gene encodes CDR1 SGHDN and CDR2 FVKESK. CDR3 DNA sequence: TGTGCCAGCAGCCAGCATTCATCTAACTCCTACGAGCAGTACTTC. It encodes CASSQHSSNSYEQYF.

The chain carries TRBV14 and TRBJ1-1; 8 positions match TRBD1. The CDR3 contains 17 residues. With 4 bases clipped from V and 4 bases from J, the junction kept 14 bases outside the gene matches. Germline V gives CDR1 SGHDN, CDR2 FVKESK. Here the CDR3 DNA reads TGTGCCAGCAGCCGCCGAGGCAGGGGGCAAAGGCGCACTGAAGCTTTCTTT. It yields the protein CASSRRGRGQRRTEAFF.

The chain links TRBV5-1 to TRBJ1-4, with no clear D. Trimming cost V 2 bases and J 0 bases, with 8 bases left between them. The CDR3 is made up of 15 amino acids. Germline CDR1 is SGHRS and CDR2 is YFSETQ. For the CDR3, the DNA is TGCGCCAGCAGCTTCGGGGATACAACTAATGAAAAACTGTTTTTT. It is translated as CASSFGDTTNEKLFF.

This clone was seen only once. The V gene is TRBV30, the J gene TRBJ2-1; 8 bases are a match to TRBD2. CDR1 and CDR2 (germline): GTSNPN, SVGIG (reference sequence). The ends lost 4 bases at V and 9 bases at J; junction bases unmatched: 11. This CDR3 has 14 residues. The CDR3, as DNA: TGTGCCTGGATACCCCCCGGGGGGGGCCGTGAGCAGTTCTTC. Amino acids: CAWIPPGGGREQFF.

CDR3 sequence: CASTARTGGAFF. CDR3 in DNA: TGTGCCAGCACCGCCCGGACAGGGGGAGCTTTCTTT. This rearrangement joins TRBV6-1 to TRBJ1-1, with 10 bases that match TRBD1. J gave up 10 bases and V 7 bases, and 6 bases lay outside the gene matches. The V gene's germline CDR1 is MNHNS and CDR2 SASEGT. This CDR3 has 12 amino acids.

A note on this clone: The conserved phenylalanine or tryptophan is not found at the CDR3 terminus, so this likely reflects a read error. The DNA is omitted, as the CDR3 cannot be located on it reliably, and the CDR3 follows TCRdb's listing. The chain has TRBV6-4 and TRBJ2-7; the table calls TRBD2, which could not be checked here. CDR1 and CDR2 from the germline V gene are MRHNA and SNTAGT. The CDR3 adds up to 9 amino acids, both ends counted. CDR3: CASSEFRGI.

The rearrangement joins TRBV11-2 to TRBJ1-2; D is unclear. The germline V gene has CDR1 SGHAT and CDR2 FQNNGV. The CDR3 loop spans 13 amino acids. Trimming shortened V by 1 base and J by 8 bases, and 11 bases separated the two germline ends. CDR3 sequence reads: CASSLVLSRGYTF. For the CDR3, the DNA is TGTGCCAGCAGCTTAGTTTTGAGTCGGGGCTACACCTTC.

The CDR3 DNA sequence: TGTGCCTGGGGAGGACGCTACAATTCACCCCTCCACTTT. It translates to CAWGGRYNSPLHF. This chain connects TRBV30 to TRBJ1-6; no definite D call. Germline V lookup: CDR1 GTSNPN, CDR2 SVGIG (reference sequence). The CDR3 spans 13 residues. Trimming removed 5 bases from V and 7 bases from J, with 12 bases in between.

The chain links TRBV28 to TRBJ1-1; D ambiguous. V shed 5 bases and J shed 0 bases, with 7 bases lying between them. This CDR3 comprises 13 residues. Per germline, CDR1 MDHEN and CDR2 SYDVKM. CDR3 in amino acids: CASSGSMNTEAFF. In DNA form, the CDR3 reads TGTGCCAGCAGTGGGAGCATGAACACTGAAGCTTTCTTT.

This rearrangement joins TRBV7-2 to TRBJ2-2, with 7 positions matching TRBD1. Trimming cost V 3 bases and J 3 bases; bases outside gene matches: 4. CDR3 length: 15 residues. CDR1 SGHTA and CDR2 FQGNSA come from the germline V gene. The CDR3 is CASSFYQGDTGELFF. The CDR3 DNA reads as TGTGCCAGCAGCTTTTATCAGGGGGACACCGGGGAGCTGTTTTTT. The full variable domain, rest sourced from reference TRBV7-2 and TRBJ2-2, is GAGVSQSPSNKVTEKGKDVELRCDPISGHTALYWYRQSLGQGLEFLIYFQGNSAPDKSGLPSDRFSAERTGGSVSTLTIQRTQQEDSAVYLCASSFYQGDTGELFFGEGSRLTVL.

The V gene is TRBV6-6, the J gene TRBJ2-5; 10 nucleotides match TRBD1. Trimming cost V 2 bases and J 4 bases; bases outside gene matches: 4. Germline V CDR1 and CDR2: MNHNY, SVGAGI (reference sequence). The CDR3 length is 15 residues. CDR3 in amino acids: CASSYAGTGAETQYF. The CDR3 DNA sequence: TGTGCCAGCAGTTACGCCGGGACAGGGGCAGAGACCCAGTACTTC.

V gene TRBV7-3 combines with J gene TRBJ2-3; 7 nucleotides align to TRBD1. The V segment lost 0 bases and the J segment 6 bases; nucleotides outside the gene matches: 15. CDR1 is SGHTA, CDR2 FQGTGA, per germline. The CDR3 length is 18 residues. Here the CDR3 reads CASSLTSPDRSHQDTQYF. DNA for the CDR3: TGTGCCAGCAGCTTAACGTCCCCGGACAGGTCGCATCAGGATACGCAGTATTTT.

The rearrangement uses TRBV7-6 and TRBJ1-1; D might be TRBD1 (6 bases). From germline, CDR1 is SGHVS and CDR2 FNYEAQ. The CDR3 consists of 15 residues. V lost 6 bases to trimming and J lost 1 base, with 15 bases between them. The CDR3 DNA sequence: TGTGCCAGCAGACCTAGCCTGGACAGGAACACTGAAGCTTTCTTT. Translated, it gives CASRPSLDRNTEAFF.

V gene TRBV5-1 combines with J gene TRBJ2-3; 8 nucleotides line up with TRBD1. Germline lookup yields CDR1 SGHRS and CDR2 YFSETQ. V dropped 0 bases and J dropped 4; count of bases not matched to a gene: 7. The length of the CDR3 is 16 residues. The CDR3 bases are TGCGCCAGCAGCTTGGCCCGGACAGGGCGCTCAGATACGCAGTATTTT. The encoded protein is CASSLARTGRSDTQYF.

The rearrangement joins TRBV11-3 to TRBJ2-5; 8 bases agree with TRBD2. CDR3 length: 16 residues. Losses at the gene ends were 3 bases for V and 5 bases for J; bases not matched to a gene: 11. The germline gives CDR1 SGHNT, CDR2 YENEEA. CDR3 DNA: TGTGCCAGCAGCTTTCGAGTGGCGGGGGGTGTGGAGACCCAGTACTTC. It encodes CASSFRVAGGVETQYF.

The J gene is TRBJ2-7, the V gene TRBV6-1, with 10 bases aligning to TRBD2. There are 15 residues in the CDR3. Germline CDR1 MNHNS, CDR2 SASEGT. The V segment lost 1 base and the J segment 2 bases; nucleotides outside the gene matches: 2. The CDR3 loop is CASSEEAGGPYEQYV. DNA for the CDR3: TGTGCCAGCAGTGAAGAAGCGGGGGGGCCCTACGAGCAGTACGTC.

This sequence joins TRBV5-1 and TRBJ2-3; D remains ambiguous. V lost 5 bases and J 0 bases, leaving 19 bases between the germline ends. The germline gives CDR1 SGHRS, CDR2 YFSETQ. There are 17 residues in the CDR3. CDR3 coding DNA: TGCGCCAGCAGTTTTTTAGCCGTGGAACCTAGCACAGATACGCAGTATTTT. Its translation: CASSFLAVEPSTDTQYF.

The chain is built from TRBV9 and TRBJ2-2, with TRBD2 matching 8 bases. CDR3 length equals 17 residues. CDR1 is SGDLS, CDR2 YYNGEE, per germline. The V segment lost 4 bases and the J segment 1 base; nucleotides outside the gene matches: 9. CDR3 sequence reads: CASSLPRGGENTGELFF. CDR3 coding DNA: TGTGCCAGCAGCTTACCTCGGGGGGGCGAGAACACCGGGGAGCTGTTTTTT.

The rearrangement uses TRBV7-9 and TRBJ2-3, with D hard to call. V was shortened by 2 bases and J by 4 bases, with 4 bases between the two germline ends. The germline V gene has CDR1 SEHNR and CDR2 FQNEAQ (reference sequence). This CDR3 contains 12 residues. CDR3 amino acids: CASSLIADTQYF. DNA for the CDR3: TGTGCCAGCAGCTTAATCGCAGATACGCAGTATTTT.

The DNA of the CDR3 is TGCGCCAGCGTCCAGGGCCCACTTAGCAATCAGCCCCAGCATTTT. Translated, it gives CASVQGPLSNQPQHF. The genes are TRBV23-1 and TRBJ1-5; D may be TRBD1 (5 bases). TRBV23-1 is designated an ORF whose function remains uncertain. Trimming stripped 8 bases from V and 0 bases from J, with 14 bases between. The CDR3 has 15 residues.

The V call is TRBV5-1, the J call TRBJ2-3; TRBD2 aligns across 11 bases. This CDR3 contains 15 residues. In germline, CDR1 is SGHRS, CDR2 YFSETQ. V dropped 4 bases and J dropped 4; count of bases not matched to a gene: 5. The CDR3 region has the DNA TGCGCCAGCAGCCCCTGGGGACTAGCGGCAGATACGCAGTATTTT. Translated: CASSPWGLAADTQYF.

The rearrangement uses TRBV30 and TRBJ2-3; possibly TRBD1 for D (7 bases). Per germline, CDR1 GTSNPN and CDR2 SVGIG (reference sequence). Trimming pared 6 bases from V and 5 bases from J, leaving 12 bases between. The CDR3 totals 12 residues. The CDR3 nucleotides read TGTGCCTGCAGGGGGGCCGGAGATACGCAGTATTTT. Translating gives CACRGAGDTQYF.

This chain joins TRBV28 and TRBJ1-1; TRBD1 is a possible D gene (5 bases). CDR3 length equals 14 residues. CDR1 and CDR2 (germline): MDHEN, SYDVKM. The V end was cut by 7 bases, the J end by 5 bases, with 17 bases between. The CDR3 coding sequence is TGTGCCAGCACCTGGGGACTGGTAGCAACTGAAGCTTTCTTT. This encodes CASTWGLVATEAFF.